This TCR beta chain was observed in a study of blood T cell repertoires in COVID-19. Study information: The cDNA or gDNA used as material had been derived from T cells, B-cell-depleted T cells, or PBMCs.

The authors' processing: From reference gene primer amplification, estimates of nucleated cell counts were derived. The protocol was immunoSEQ multiplex PCR, while the TCRdb copy is restricted to in-frame clones and leaves out a portion. V and J calls and clone size are copied from that table; D and trimming were computed from the DNA. The top ten clones hold approximately 40% of a sample with tens of thousands of clones, 60% to 75% of them seen once. Germline assignment: CDR1 SGHRS and CDR2 YFSETQ. This CDR3 is built from 16 residues. J was trimmed by 5 bases and V by 5 bases; bases with no gene match: 12.

The chain recombines TRBV5-1 with TRBJ2-5, with 10 positions matching TRBD1. The receptor's source is a woman between 65 and 79 years old with acute or convalescent COVID-19. The sample comprised peripheral blood. The CDR3 DNA sequence: TGCGCCAGCAGTCAGACAGGGACAGGGGATGTGGAGACCCAGTACTTC. Translating gives CASSQTGTGDVETQYF. Full variable domain (remainder filled in from reference TRBV5-1 and TRBJ2-5): KAGVTQTPRYLIKTRGQQVTLSCSPISGHRSVSWYQQTPGQGLQFLFEYFSETQRNKGNFPGRFSGRQFSNSRSEMNVSTLELGDSALYLCASSQTGTGDVETQYFGPGTRLLVL.